Each of the 30 T cell receptor beta chains below was sequenced from the same sample in a study of blood T cells in healthy people across ages. Using a J-beta primer mix together with a sample-barcoded 5' primer, a second PCR was run for 7 to 11 cycles. TCRdb analysed the 5' RACE reads with MiXCR anew, one entry per CDR3 protein. This table holds 590,000 or so distinct CDR3 sequences, approximately 30% found once. Sequencing was performed on blood. Receptors were obtained from a woman older than 75 in good health.

In regard to this clonotype: A read error may explain this, as a much larger clone is one base away. The V call is TRBV20-1, the J call TRBJ2-5, with 8 bases lining up with TRBD1. Per germline, CDR1 DFQATT and CDR2 SNEGSKA (reference sequence). Germline trimming cut 5 bases from V and 11 bases from J; bases unmatched to any gene: 16. The CDR3 loop spans 14 amino acids. The CDR3 nucleotides read TGCAGTGCTCCCGGGCAGGGGGCGTTCAATGAGCAGTACTTC. Its protein is CSAPGQGAFNEQYF.

On this clonotype: A much larger clone lies one base from this, so it may be a read error. V gene TRBV6-1 combines with J gene TRBJ1-2, with D unresolved. CDR1 is MNHNS and CDR2 is SASEGT in the germline V gene. The CDR3 is 11 amino acids. CDR3 bases: TGTGCCACCGCCTATAAGTATGGCCACACCTTC. It yields the protein CATAYKYGHTF.

About this clonotype itself: A much larger clone differs from this one at a single base, so this may be a read error. The chain uses TRBV5-1 and TRBJ2-5; possibly TRBD2 for D (5 bases). Trimming took off 1 base at V and 11 bases at J, with 12 bases between the two ends. CDR1 is SGHRS and CDR2 is YFSETQ in the germline V gene. CDR3 length: 12 amino acids. CDR3 in amino acids: CASSLSLWEQYF. The CDR3 nucleotides are TGCGCCAGCAGCTTGAGTTTGTGGGAGCAGTACTTC. Based on the CDR3 plus reference TRBV5-1 and TRBJ2-5, the full variable domain is KAGVTQTPRYLIKTRGQQVTLSCSPISGHRSVSWYQQTPGQGLQFLFEYFSETQRNKGNFPGRFSGRQFSNSRSEMNVSTLELGDSALYLCASSLSLWEQYFGPGTRLLVL.

This clonotype was seen repeatedly, ten times or more. V usage is TRBV25-1 and J usage is TRBJ2-1, with D possibly TRBD2 on 5 matching bases. V was cut by 1 base and J by 3 bases, with 13 bases left in between. CDR1 is MGHDK, CDR2 SYGVNS, per germline. The CDR3 extends over 16 amino acids. The CDR3 sequence: CASSEFLAGYYNEQFF. CDR3 nucleotides: TGTGCCAGCAGTGAATTTCTGGCGGGCTACTACAATGAGCAGTTCTTC.

The table lists this clonotype with many counts. Mismatch with germline at one junction end may stem from a read error. The CDR3 loop reads CASSLADPNYGYTF. CDR3 nucleotide sequence: TGCGCCAGCAGCTTGGCGGACCCTAACTATGGCTACACCTTC. This chain joins TRBV12-3 or TRBV12-4 and TRBJ1-2; D gene uncertain. The CDR3 covers 14 residues.

This clonotype appeared many times. The gene calls are TRBV20-1 and TRBJ2-1; 11 nucleotides line up with TRBD1. The germline V gene encodes CDR1 DFQATT and CDR2 SNEGSKA (reference sequence). The CDR3 is 15 residues long. Trimming cost V 0 bases and J 6 bases; bases outside gene matches: 4. This CDR3 is CSARDIGQGANEQFF. The CDR3, as DNA: TGCAGTGCTAGAGATATTGGACAGGGGGCCAATGAGCAGTTCTTC.

This clonotype was detected ten times or more. This rearrangement joins TRBV6-6 to TRBJ1-6; the match to TRBD1 covers 7 bases. Germline V gives CDR1 MNHNY, CDR2 SVGAGI (reference sequence). The CDR3 loop spans 14 amino acids. J gave up 7 bases and V 5 bases, and 5 bases lay outside the gene matches. This CDR3 reads CASSITGVNSPLHF. CDR3 bases: TGTGCCAGCAGTATTACAGGGGTGAATTCACCCCTCCACTTT.

This clonotype appeared many times. This chain joins TRBV6-5 and TRBJ2-7; D is tentatively TRBD1 or TRBD2 (7 bases each). Trimming removed 4 bases at V and 3 bases at J, with 13 bases between. CDR1 and CDR2 from the germline V gene are MNHEY and SVGAGI. This CDR3 comprises 14 residues. CDR3 region: CASSSGGQSYEQYF. For the CDR3, the DNA is TGTGCCAGCAGTTCGGGGGGACAGAGCTACGAGCAGTACTTC.

This clonotype was observed many times. CDR3 nucleotides: TGTGCCAGCAGTGATTGGACAGGGTTACGACGGCTCGAGCAGTACTTC. Amino acid sequence: CASSDWTGLRRLEQYF. The V gene is TRBV2, the J gene TRBJ2-7; 8 positions agree with TRBD1. Per the germline V gene, CDR1 is SNHLY and CDR2 is FYNNEI. V lost 3 bases and J lost 6; bases outside the gene matches: 13. This CDR3 region has 16 residues.

This clonotype occurred many times. The chain couples TRBV5-1 to TRBJ2-6, with D unresolved. Germline CDR1 reads SGHRS; CDR2 reads YFSETQ. V was pared by 3 bases and J by 3 bases, with 10 bases between. There are 15 residues in the CDR3. CDR3 region: CASSSRTGGANVLTF. The CDR3 bases are TGCGCCAGCAGCTCAAGGACGGGTGGGGCCAACGTCCTGACTTTC.

The V and J genes are TRBV21-1 and TRBJ2-5; the D call of TRBD2 is as the table states it, not checked on the DNA. TRBV21-1 represents a pseudogene. The CDR3 length is 16 residues. The CDR3 region is CASSNSSGGHQETQYF. CDR3 nucleotides: TGTGCCAGCAGCAATTCTAGCGGGGGCCACCAAGAGACCCAGTACTTC.

The chain recombines TRBV7-9 with TRBJ2-7; D remains ambiguous. The CDR3 loop spans 13 amino acids. The V end lost 2 bases, the J end lost 5 bases, and 10 bases lay between the germline ends. The germline CDR1 and CDR2 sequences are SEHNR and FQNEAQ (reference sequence). Here the CDR3 reads CASSLSSWDEQYF. The CDR3 nucleotides are TGTGCCAGCAGCTTAAGCAGCTGGGACGAGCAGTACTTC.

In its sample, this clonotype was seen many times. DNA for the CDR3: TGTGCCAGCAGCGTAGTGGATTCCTATGGCTACACCTTC. It is translated as CASSVVDSYGYTF. V is TRBV9 and J is TRBJ1-2; D remains ambiguous. Trimming stripped 0 bases from V and 4 bases from J, with 7 bases between. The CDR3 is 13 amino acids. Germline CDR1 and CDR2: SGDLS and YYNGEE.

Ten or more counts support this clonotype. The rearrangement uses TRBV6-2 or TRBV6-3 and TRBJ1-2, with TRBD1 matching 8 bases. Losses at the gene ends were 6 bases for V and 8 bases for J; bases not matched to a gene: 8. Germline loops: CDR1 MNHEY, CDR2 SVGEGT. This CDR3 has 13 residues. The CDR3 bases are TGTGCCAGCAGCCCGGGACAGGCGAACGGCTACACCTTC. Its translation is CASSPGQANGYTF.

Only a few counts were recorded for this clonotype. The J gene is TRBJ1-2, the V gene TRBV20-1; 11 nucleotides line up with TRBD1. Germline V gene lookup returns CDR1 DFQATT and CDR2 SNEGSKA (reference sequence). The CDR3 runs to 15 residues. The trim removed 1 base at V and 6 bases at J, leaving 7 bases unmatched. The CDR3 here is CSARARDRGENGYTF. In DNA, the CDR3 is TGCAGTGCTAGAGCTCGGGACAGGGGGGAGAATGGCTACACCTTC.

This clonotype was observed at least ten times. The CDR3 DNA reads as TGTGCCAGCGGAAAACCAGGGTTTGGGGCCAACGTCCTGACTTTC. Translated: CASGKPGFGANVLTF. The chain couples TRBV28 to TRBJ2-6, with D possibly being TRBD1 (5 bases). There are 15 residues in the CDR3. The V gene lost 8 bases and the J gene lost 3 bases, with 14 bases spanning the gap. The germline gives CDR1 MDHEN, CDR2 SYDVKM.

This clonotype was seen a few times. The chain is built from TRBV11-2 and TRBJ2-2; D is tentatively TRBD1 or TRBD2 (5 bases each). This CDR3 spans 15 amino acids. Germline assignment: CDR1 SGHAT and CDR2 FQNNGV. V lost 7 bases, J lost 2 bases, and 14 bases lay in between. The CDR3 sequence is CASTPGPVNTGELFF. The DNA of the CDR3 is TGTGCCAGCACGCCGGGACCTGTAAACACCGGGGAGCTGTTTTTT.

The chain links TRBV5-1 to TRBJ2-5; TRBD1 matches at 12 bases. Germline CDR1 SGHRS, CDR2 YFSETQ. The CDR3 has 17 residues. The V and J ends lost 4 bases and 4 bases, in that order; junction bases with no gene match: 11. CDR3 residues: CASSPTAGQGASETQYF. The CDR3 bases are TGCGCCAGCAGCCCTACCGCGGGACAGGGGGCATCAGAGACCCAGTACTTC.

This clonotype appeared many times. The chain uses TRBV27 and TRBJ2-5; weak D call: TRBD1 (5 bases). V shed 3 bases and J shed 5 bases, with 16 bases lying between them. Per the germline V gene, CDR1 is MNHEY and CDR2 is SMNVEV (reference sequence). The CDR3 loop spans 15 amino acids. For the CDR3, the DNA is TGTGCCAGCAGTTTTGAACCAGGGCAACCGGAGACCCAGTACTTC. This sequence encodes CASSFEPGQPETQYF.

This chain joins TRBV7-8 and TRBJ1-2, with TRBD1 as a possible D gene (6 bases). Germline CDR1 SGHVS, CDR2 FQNEAQ. Deletions cut 5 bases from V and 7 bases from J, with 17 bases between. CDR3 length: 14 residues. CDR3 loop: CASSLLQGWLGYTF. CDR3 coding DNA: TGTGCCAGCAGCCTATTACAGGGTTGGCTTGGCTACACCTTC.

This clonotype was seen ten or more times. The chain carries TRBV7-2 and TRBJ2-1; 10 bases map to TRBD2. Trimming at V came to 4 bases and at J to 4 bases, leaving 4 bases not matched to a gene. The CDR3 consists of 15 residues. Germline-derived CDR1 and CDR2 are SGHTA and FQGNSA. CDR3 sequence reads: CASSSLAGSYNEQFF. The CDR3 DNA follows: TGTGCCAGCAGCTCACTAGCGGGGTCTTACAATGAGCAGTTCTTC.

The chain carries TRBV6-5 and TRBJ1-6; D may be TRBD1 (5 bases). V was shortened by 6 bases and J by 5 bases, with 8 bases between the two germline ends. This CDR3 contains 13 residues. The germline gives CDR1 MNHEY, CDR2 SVGAGI. CDR3 DNA: TGTGCCAGCAGGAGACAGCATAATTCACCCCTCCACTTT. Translated: CASRRQHNSPLHF.

Ten or more counts support this clonotype. The gene calls are TRBV5-1 and TRBJ1-2, with a possible D match to TRBD1 (5 bases). The germline gives CDR1 SGHRS, CDR2 YFSETQ. The CDR3 has 16 residues. Trimming left V 4 bases short and J 8 bases short, with 24 bases between. CDR3 protein: CASSPGTGAGMKGYTF. CDR3 DNA sequence: TGCGCCAGCAGCCCTGGGACGGGAGCCGGGATGAAAGGCTACACCTTC.

This clonotype was recorded many times. The chain links TRBV4-3 to TRBJ2-5, with 10 bases that match TRBD2. The length of the CDR3 is 16 residues. CDR1 LGHNA and CDR2 YSLEER come from the germline V gene. The V and J ends lost 4 bases and 4 bases, in that order; junction bases with no gene match: 9. Written as DNA, the CDR3 is TGCGCCAGCAGCCTCCTCAGCGGGGGGGCCCGAGAGACCCAGTACTTC. Its protein is CASSLLSGGARETQYF.

This clonotype was picked up one time. A single base separates this from a much larger clone, so it may be a read error. V gene TRBV3-1 combines with J gene TRBJ2-1; D call uncertain. This CDR3 has 14 residues. V was trimmed by 0 bases and J by 8 bases, leaving 11 bases between them. Germline V gene sequence: CDR1 LGHDT, CDR2 YNNKEL (reference sequence). CDR3 nucleotide sequence: TGTGCCAGCAGCCAAGATCAATGGAGTTATGAGCAGTTCTTC. Protein sequence: CASSQDQWSYEQFF.

Note on this clonotype: An end of the junction differs from the germline gene, which may be a read error. V usage is TRBV25-1 and J usage is TRBJ2-7; 7 bases are a match to TRBD1. The CDR3 is 16 residues long. CDR1 and CDR2 (germline): MGHDK, SYGVNS. CDR3 bases: TGTGCCGGCAGTGGCTTCTACAGGGACAGCTCCTACGAGCAGTACTTC. Translated: CAGSGFYRDSSYEQYF.

In its sample, this clonotype was seen many times. The chain's CDR3 is CASSSPPLPQYF. The CDR3 DNA follows: TGTGCCAGCAGCTCACCTCCCTTACCCCAGTACTTC. This chain connects TRBV7-2 to TRBJ2-5; D is undetermined. Germline CDR1 and CDR2: SGHTA and FQGNSA. V was trimmed by 4 bases and J by 9 bases, leaving 12 bases between them. CDR3 size: 12 residues.

This clonotype was seen at least ten times. At one boundary the junction diverges from the germline segment, which might be a read error. CDR3 amino acids: CASSPDTLVQGTQYF. As DNA, the CDR3 is TGTGCCAGCAGCCCTGACACCTTAGTTCAAGGGACCCAGTACTTC. The rearrangement links TRBV12-3 or TRBV12-4 to TRBJ2-5; D not resolved. The CDR3 covers 15 residues.

In this sample, this clonotype turned up many times. This chain connects TRBV7-9 to TRBJ2-1; TRBD2 aligns across 12 bases. V gave up 5 bases and J gave up 5 bases; unmatched junction bases: 13. The germline V gene has CDR1 SEHNR and CDR2 FQNEAQ (reference sequence). The CDR3 is 18 amino acids. The CDR3 DNA follows: TGTGCCAGCAGCCTCCTGGGAACTAGCGGGGGGTCGAACAATGAGCAGTTCTTC. Its translation: CASSLLGTSGGSNNEQFF.

The gene calls are TRBV30 and TRBJ1-2; the D is unclear. Germline V gene data show CDR1 as GTSNPN and CDR2 as SVGIG (reference sequence). V gave up 2 bases and J gave up 5 bases, with 18 bases separating them. The CDR3 covers 15 residues. DNA for the CDR3: TGTGCCTGGAGTCCGAGGAGGGTACCTACTTATGGCTACACCTTC. Translated, it gives CAWSPRRVPTYGYTF.